This TCR beta chain originates from a study of cytomegalovirus exposure and HLA in healthy donors. Study observations and caveats: Cytomegalovirus-associated status was assigned to roughly 160 TCR beta chains. For most TCR beta V segments, an earlier analysis put the productive rate at about 90% or about 30% of the time.

60 Vbeta and 13 Jbeta primers were used in PCR. Authors' processing steps: Later, roughly 80 million unique TCR beta chains were counted in an analysis, and some 11 million of them were shared. Profiled with immunoSEQ multiplex PCR; TCRdb holds only in-frame clones, not every one. Clonal size and the V and J genes are those of that table, whereas D and trimming came from the DNA. This table holds around 120,000 clones, approximately 72% found once. Regarding this clone: The antigen is unknown.

CDR3 length: 16 residues. The ends lost 4 bases at V and 5 bases at J; junction bases unmatched: 8. From germline, CDR1 is SGHRS and CDR2 YFSETQ. The sequence was obtained from a middle-aged woman in good health and CMV-seropositive. Input material: PBMCs. V gene TRBV5-1 combines with J gene TRBJ2-5; TRBD2 matches 13 bases. CDR3 in DNA: TGCGCCAGCAGCCTTAGACTAGCGGGGGGCCGGGAGACCCAGTACTTC. This gives the protein CASSLRLAGGRETQYF.